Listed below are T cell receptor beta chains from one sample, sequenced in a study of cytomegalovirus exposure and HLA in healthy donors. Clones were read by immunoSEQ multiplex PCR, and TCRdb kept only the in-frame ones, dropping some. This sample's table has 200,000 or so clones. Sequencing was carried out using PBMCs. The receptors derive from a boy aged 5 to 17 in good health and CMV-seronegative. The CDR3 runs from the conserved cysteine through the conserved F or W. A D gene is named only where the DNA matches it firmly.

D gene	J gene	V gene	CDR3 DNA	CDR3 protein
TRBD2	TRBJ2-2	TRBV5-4	TGTGCCAGCAGCTCCCCGCGGGGGGGCGGAGGGGAGCTGTTTTTT	CASSSPRGGGGELFF
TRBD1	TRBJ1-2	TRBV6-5	TGTGCCAGCAGTTACTCCAGGGGGAACTATGGCTACACCTTC	CASSYSRGNYGYTF
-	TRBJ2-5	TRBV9	TGTGCCAGCAGCAAACTCAGGGATGGGAATTTTGAGACCCAGTACTTC	CASSKLRDGNFETQYF
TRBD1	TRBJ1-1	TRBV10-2	TGCGCCAGCAGTGAGTACAGGGGGAACACTGAAGCTTTCTTT	CASSEYRGNTEAFF
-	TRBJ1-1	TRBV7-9	TGTGCCAGCAGCTTCGGGGGGGGCACTGAAGCTTTCTTT	CASSFGGGTEAFF
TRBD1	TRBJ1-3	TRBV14	TGTGCCAGCAGCAGCAGGGGGATCGGAAACACCATATATTTT	CASSSRGIGNTIYF
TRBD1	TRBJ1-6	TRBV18	TGTGCCAGCTCAGAGGGACAGATGAGAAATTCACCCCTCCACTTT	CASSEGQMRNSPLHF
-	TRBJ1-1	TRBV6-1	TGTGCCAGCAGTAATTCAATGAACACTGAAGCTTTCTTT	CASSNSMNTEAFF
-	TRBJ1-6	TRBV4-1	TGCGCCAGCAGTACGAGAGGGGAGGCTTCACCCCTCCACTTT	CASSTRGEASPLHF
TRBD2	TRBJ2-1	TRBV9	TGTGCCAGCAGCGTAGATGGTGGCGGGGGGGCTAATGAGCAGTTCTTC	CASSVDGGGGANEQFF
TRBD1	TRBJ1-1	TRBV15	TGTGCCACCAGTAAGATTACAGGGGGCGTTTCTGAAGCTTTCTTT	CATSKITGGVSEAFF
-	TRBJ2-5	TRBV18	TGTGCCAGCTGTGTCTGGGGCAGTTGGGAAGAGACCCAGTACTTC	CASCVWGSWEETQYF
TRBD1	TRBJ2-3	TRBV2	TGTGCCAGCAGACCAGGGGGCTTCACAGATACGCAGTATTTT	CASRPGGFTDTQYF
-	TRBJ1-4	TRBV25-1	TGTGCCAGCAGTGATCCTGGACCCGGGGGTGAAAAACTGTTTTTT	CASSDPGPGGEKLFF
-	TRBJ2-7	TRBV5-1	TGCGCCAGCAGCTTGGTTTTCGCACAGGGTAGAAGCTACGAGCAGTACTTC	CASSLVFAQGRSYEQYF
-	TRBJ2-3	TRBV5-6	TGTGCCAGCAGCTTCTTGAGCAGCGGTCGGGCAGATACGCAGTATTTT	CASSFLSSGRADTQYF
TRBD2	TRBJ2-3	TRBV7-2	TGTGCCAGCAGCTTAGTAGTGACTAGCGGGGGAATAGGGGATACGCAGTATTTT	CASSLVVTSGGIGDTQYF
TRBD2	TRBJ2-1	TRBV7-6	TGTGCCAGCAGCTTAGGCGGTAGCGGGGGTCCCAATGAGCAGTTCTTC	CASSLGGSGGPNEQFF
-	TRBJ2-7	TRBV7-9	TGTGCCAGCAGCCCGGTTACCTACGAGCAGTACTTC	CASSPVTYEQYF
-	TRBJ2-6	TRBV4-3	TGCGCCAGCAGCCAAGGTGAGGGCGCTACTTCTGGGGCCAACGTCCTGACTTTC	CASSQGEGATSGANVLTF
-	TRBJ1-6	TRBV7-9	TGTGCCAGCAGCTCAGGGTGGTCACCCCTCCACTTT	CASSSGWSPLHF
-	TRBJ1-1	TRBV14	TGTGCCAGCACCCAGCACCTGGGGGGGGGAGAAGCTTTCTTT	CASTQHLGGGEAFF
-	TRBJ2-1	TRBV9	TGTGCCAGCAGCGTAATCGCGGGGGCTTACAATGAGCAGTTCTTC	CASSVIAGAYNEQFF
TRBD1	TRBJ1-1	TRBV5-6	TGTGCCAGCAGCTTGGCCAGGGACAGGGCTGCTTTCTTT	CASSLARDRAAFF
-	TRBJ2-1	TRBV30	TGTGCCTGGATTTGGGCCACGGGGTCCTACAATGAGCAGTTCTTC	CAWIWATGSYNEQFF
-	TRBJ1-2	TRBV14	TGTGCCAGCAGCCAAGTAAGGCCAGGGAACTATGGCTACACCTTC	CASSQVRPGNYGYTF
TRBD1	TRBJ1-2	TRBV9	TGTGCCAGCAGCACTCCTCGGGACAGGGTAAACTATGGCTACACCTTC	CASSTPRDRVNYGYTF
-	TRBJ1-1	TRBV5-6	TGTGCCAGCAGCCAGTTGAGGCCGAGGAACACTGAAGCTTTCTTT	CASSQLRPRNTEAFF
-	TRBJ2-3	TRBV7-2	TGCGCCAGCAGGGCCCCGCCACGCAAACCGCAGTATTTT	CASRAPPRKPQYF
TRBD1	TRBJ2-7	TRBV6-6	TGTGCCAGCAACACCGGGACAGGTATCTACGAGCAGTACTTC	CASNTGTGIYEQYF
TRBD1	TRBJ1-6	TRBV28	TGTGCCAGCAGCCCTGGACAGGGGGCGGAATCACCCCTCCACTTT	CASSPGQGAESPLHF
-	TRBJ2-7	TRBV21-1	TGTGCCAGCAGCACCCCTGGGGGGACCTACGAGCAGTACTTC	CASSTPGGTYEQYF
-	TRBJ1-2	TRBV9	TGTGCCAGCAGCGCCGGTCCTCCCGGCGGCTATGGCTACACCTTC	CASSAGPPGGYGYTF
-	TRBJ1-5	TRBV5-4	TGTGCCAGCAGCGCTGGGGAGCCCGGCGGCAATCAGCCCCAGCATTTT	CASSAGEPGGNQPQHF
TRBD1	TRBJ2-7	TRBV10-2	TGCGCCAGCAGTGATCCGGCCGGGACAGGGAACTACGAGCAGTACTTC	CASSDPAGTGNYEQYF
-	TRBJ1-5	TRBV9	TGTGCCAGCAGTCGCTCAGGGTCGGCTTACAATCAGCCCCAGCATTTT	CASSRSGSAYNQPQHF
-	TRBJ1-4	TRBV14	TGTGCCAGCAGCCACCCGGGTGTGGGTGAAAAACTGTTTTTT	CASSHPGVGEKLFF
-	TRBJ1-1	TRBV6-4	TGTGCCAGCAGTGCCTACCCAGGGAACACTGAAGCTTTCTTT	CASSAYPGNTEAFF
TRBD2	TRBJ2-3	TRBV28	TGTGCCAGCAAAGCGGGGGGGATCGCGCAGTATTTT	CASKAGGIAQYF
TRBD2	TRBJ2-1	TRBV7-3	TGTGCCAGCAGCCCCGGGGCGGGGGAATACAATGAGCAGTTCTTC	CASSPGAGEYNEQFF
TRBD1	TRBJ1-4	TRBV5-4	TGTGCCAGCAGCTCGGGACAGCACGCAACTAATGAAAAACTGTTTTTT	CASSSGQHATNEKLFF
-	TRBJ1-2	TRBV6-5	TGTGCCAGCAGTTACTTAGCAGGGGACAATTACTATGGCTACACCTTC	CASSYLAGDNYYGYTF
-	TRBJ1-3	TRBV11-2	TGTGCCAGCAGCTTAGATGCGGGAACTGGAAACACCATATATTTT	CASSLDAGTGNTIYF